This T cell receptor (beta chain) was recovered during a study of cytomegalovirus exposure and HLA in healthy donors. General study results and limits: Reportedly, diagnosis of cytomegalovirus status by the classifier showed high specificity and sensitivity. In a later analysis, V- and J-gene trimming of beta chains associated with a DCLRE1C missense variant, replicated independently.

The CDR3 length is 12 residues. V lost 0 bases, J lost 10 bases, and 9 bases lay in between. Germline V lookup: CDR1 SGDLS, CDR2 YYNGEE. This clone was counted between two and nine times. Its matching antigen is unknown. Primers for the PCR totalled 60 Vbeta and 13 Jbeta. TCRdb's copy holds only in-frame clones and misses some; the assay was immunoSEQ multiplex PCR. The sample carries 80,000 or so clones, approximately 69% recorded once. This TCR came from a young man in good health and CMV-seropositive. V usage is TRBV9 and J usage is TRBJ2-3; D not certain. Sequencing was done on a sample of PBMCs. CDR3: CASSVGPEAQYF. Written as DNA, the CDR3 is TGTGCCAGCAGCGTAGGTCCAGAGGCGCAGTATTTT.